This T cell receptor (beta chain) was captured by sequencing in a study of post-analysis software for immune sequencing data. Overall study context: Included courses were relapsing-remitting and secondary progressive multiple sclerosis; progressive-relapsing multiple sclerosis was also included. Study-wide results and limits: Five TRBV segments, TRBV5-6, TRBV5-1 and TRBV20-1 among them, were found more frequent in patients than controls. People with multiple sclerosis had a significantly lower normalized Chao1 diversity than controls did. Same-batch preparations were strongly co-clustered by F measure.

This clonotype came up a few times. Its antigen is unidentified. The length of the CDR3 is 17 residues. CDR1 is LNHNV, CDR2 YYDKDF, per germline (reference sequence). The V gene lost 1 base and the J gene lost 0 bases, with 13 bases spanning the gap. Carried by the TCR beta cDNA libraries were unique molecular identifiers. Input populations of roughly 0.95 to 10 million T cells gave rise to a few hundred thousand cDNA molecules. Each CDR3 protein gets one entry after TCRdb re-called the PCR reads with MiXCR. The table has around 500,000 distinct CDR3 sequences, roughly 34% seen once; the top ten hold around 5.9%.

This chain joins TRBV15 and TRBJ2-4; D perhaps matches TRBD1 (6 bases). This TCR came from a girl under 18 with multiple sclerosis. Sequencing was carried out using blood. The CDR3 DNA reads as TGTGCCACCAGCAGAGTGGAAGGGGGTATAGCCAAAAACATTCAGTACTTC. Its protein is CATSRVEGGIAKNIQYF.